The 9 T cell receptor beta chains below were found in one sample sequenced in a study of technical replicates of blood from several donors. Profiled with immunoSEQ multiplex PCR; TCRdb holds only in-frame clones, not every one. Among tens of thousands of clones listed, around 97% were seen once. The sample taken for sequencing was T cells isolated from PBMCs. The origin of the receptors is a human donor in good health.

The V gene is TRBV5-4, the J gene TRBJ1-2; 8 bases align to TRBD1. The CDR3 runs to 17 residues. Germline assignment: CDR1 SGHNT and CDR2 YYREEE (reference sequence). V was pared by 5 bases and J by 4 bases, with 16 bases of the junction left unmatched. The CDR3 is CASRSFSAGGSVYGYTF. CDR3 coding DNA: TGTGCCAGCAGGAGTTTTTCGGCAGGGGGCAGTGTCTATGGCTACACCTTC. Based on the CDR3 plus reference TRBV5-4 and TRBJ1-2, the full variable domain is ETGVTQSPTHLIKTRGQQVTLRCSSQSGHNTVSWYQQALGQGPQFIFQYYREEENGRGNFPPRFSGLQFPNYSSELNVNALELDDSALYLCASRSFSAGGSVYGYTFGSGTRLTVV.

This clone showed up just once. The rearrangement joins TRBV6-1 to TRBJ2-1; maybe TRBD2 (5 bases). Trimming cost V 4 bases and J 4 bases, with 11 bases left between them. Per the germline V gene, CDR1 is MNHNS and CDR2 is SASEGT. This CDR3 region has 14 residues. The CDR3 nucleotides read TGTGCCAGCAGTGCGGGGAGTAGTTACAATGAGCAGTTCTTC. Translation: CASSAGSSYNEQFF.

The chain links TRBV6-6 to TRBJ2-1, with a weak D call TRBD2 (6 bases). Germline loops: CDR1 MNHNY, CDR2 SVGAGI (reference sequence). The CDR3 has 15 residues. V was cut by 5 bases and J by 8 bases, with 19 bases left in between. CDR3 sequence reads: CASSPALAASYEQFF. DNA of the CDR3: TGTGCCAGCAGTCCGGCCTTAGCGGCCTCTTATGAGCAGTTCTTC.

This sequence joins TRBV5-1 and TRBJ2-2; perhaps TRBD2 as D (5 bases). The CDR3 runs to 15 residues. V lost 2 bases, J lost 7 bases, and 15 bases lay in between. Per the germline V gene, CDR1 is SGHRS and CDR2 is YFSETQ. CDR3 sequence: CASSFSYLRDGELFF. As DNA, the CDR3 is TGCGCCAGCAGCTTTTCGTACCTTCGGGACGGGGAGCTGTTTTTT. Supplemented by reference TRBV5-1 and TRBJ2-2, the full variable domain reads KAGVTQTPRYLIKTRGQQVTLSCSPISGHRSVSWYQQTPGQGLQFLFEYFSETQRNKGNFPGRFSGRQFSNSRSEMNVSTLELGDSALYLCASSFSYLRDGELFFGEGSRLTVL.

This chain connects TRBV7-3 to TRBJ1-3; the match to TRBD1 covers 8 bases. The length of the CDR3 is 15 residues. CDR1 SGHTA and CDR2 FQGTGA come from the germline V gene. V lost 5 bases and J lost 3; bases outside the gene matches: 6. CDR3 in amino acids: CASSDPGQGGNTIYF. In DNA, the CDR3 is TGTGCCAGCAGCGACCCCGGACAGGGTGGAAACACCATATATTTT.

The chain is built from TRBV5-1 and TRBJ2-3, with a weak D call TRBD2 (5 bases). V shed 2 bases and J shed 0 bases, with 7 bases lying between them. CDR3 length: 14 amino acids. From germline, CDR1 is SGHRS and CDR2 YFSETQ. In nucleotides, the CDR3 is TGCGCCAGCAGCTTAGCGGTTAGCACAGATACGCAGTATTTT. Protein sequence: CASSLAVSTDTQYF.

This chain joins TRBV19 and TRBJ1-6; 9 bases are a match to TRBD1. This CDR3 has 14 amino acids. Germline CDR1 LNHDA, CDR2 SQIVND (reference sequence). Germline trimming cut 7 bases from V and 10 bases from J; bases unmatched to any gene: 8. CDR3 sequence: CASTPGQGGSPLHF. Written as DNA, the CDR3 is TGTGCCAGTACCCCGGGACAGGGCGGATCACCCCTCCACTTT.

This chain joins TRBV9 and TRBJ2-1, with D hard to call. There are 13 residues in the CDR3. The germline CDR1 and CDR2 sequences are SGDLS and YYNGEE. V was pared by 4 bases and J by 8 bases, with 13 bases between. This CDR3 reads CASSFQTVDEQFF. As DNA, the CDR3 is TGTGCCAGCAGCTTCCAGACTGTAGATGAGCAGTTCTTC.

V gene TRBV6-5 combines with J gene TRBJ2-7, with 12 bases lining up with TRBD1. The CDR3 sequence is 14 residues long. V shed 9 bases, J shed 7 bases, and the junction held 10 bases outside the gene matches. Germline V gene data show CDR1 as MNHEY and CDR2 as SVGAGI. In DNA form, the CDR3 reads TGTGCCAGACCTAGGGACAGGGGGCTGGGGGAGCAGTACTTC. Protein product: CARPRDRGLGEQYF.